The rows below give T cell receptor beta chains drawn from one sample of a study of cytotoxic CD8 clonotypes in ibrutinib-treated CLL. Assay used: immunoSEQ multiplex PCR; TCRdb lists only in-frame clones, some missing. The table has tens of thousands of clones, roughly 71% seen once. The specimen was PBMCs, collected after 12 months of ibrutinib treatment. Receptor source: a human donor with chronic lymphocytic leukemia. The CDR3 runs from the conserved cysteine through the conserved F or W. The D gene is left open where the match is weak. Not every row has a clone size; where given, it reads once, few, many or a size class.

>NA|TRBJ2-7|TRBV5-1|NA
CASSRVSYEQYF
TGCGCCAGCAGCAGGGTATCCTACGAGCAGTACTTC
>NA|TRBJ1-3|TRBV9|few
CASKREGLHTIYF
TGTGCCAGCAAGCGAGAAGGGCTGCACACCATATATTTT
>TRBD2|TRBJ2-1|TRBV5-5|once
CASSLYFTSGSYNEQFF
TGTGCCAGCAGCTTGTATTTCACTAGCGGATCCTACAATGAGCAGTTCTTC
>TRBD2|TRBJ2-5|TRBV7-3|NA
CASSLGLAGGHQETQYF
TGTGCCAGCAGCTTAGGACTAGCGGGAGGGCACCAAGAGACCCAGTACTTC
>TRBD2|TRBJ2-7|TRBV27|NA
CASAGLAGAPSYYEQYF
TGTGCCAGCGCGGGACTAGCGGGAGCACCCTCCTACTACGAGCAGTACTTC
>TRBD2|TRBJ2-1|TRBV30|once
CAWSQGIAGVRFF
TGTGCCTGGAGTCAGGGGATAGCGGGAGTTCGGTTCTTC
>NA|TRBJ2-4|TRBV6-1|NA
CASSEGQVTKNIQYF
TGTGCCAGCAGTGAAGGACAGGTGACCAAAAACATTCAGTACTTC
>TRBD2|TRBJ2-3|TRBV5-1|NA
CASSLLAPTDTQYF
TGCGCCAGCAGCTTACTAGCGCCCACAGATACGCAGTATTTT
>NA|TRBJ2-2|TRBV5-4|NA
CASSGATGSTGELFF
TGTGCCAGCAGCGGGGCTACAGGCTCCACCGGGGAGCTGTTTTTT
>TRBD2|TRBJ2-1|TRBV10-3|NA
CASRGGPGNNEQFF
TGTGCCTCACGGGGGGGACCAGGTAACAATGAGCAGTTCTTC
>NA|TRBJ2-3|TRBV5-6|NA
CASRFKPGTDTQYF
TGTGCCAGCCGCTTCAAGCCGGGCACAGATACGCAGTATTTT
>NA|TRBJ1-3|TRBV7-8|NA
CASSASPSGNTIYF
TGTGCCAGCAGCGCCAGCCCGTCTGGAAACACCATATATTTT
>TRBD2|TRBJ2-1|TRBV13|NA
CASSPGLAGGIGDEQFF
TGTGCCAGCAGCCCGGGACTAGCGGGAGGGATAGGGGATGAGCAGTTCTTC
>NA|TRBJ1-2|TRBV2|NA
CASREDRVYGYTF
TGTGCCAGCAGGGAGGACCGAGTCTATGGCTACACCTTC
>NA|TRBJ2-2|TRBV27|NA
CASSSTGELFF
TGTGCCAGCAGTTCCACCGGGGAGCTGTTTTTT
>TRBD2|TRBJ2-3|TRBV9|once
CASSARTRTDTQYF
TGTGCCAGCAGCGCCCGGACTAGAACAGATACGCAGTATTTT
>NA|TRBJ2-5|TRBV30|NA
CAWSVMEGGETQYF
TGTGCCTGGAGTGTTATGGAGGGAGGAGAGACCCAGTACTTC
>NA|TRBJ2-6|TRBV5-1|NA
CASSSNEGSGANVLTF
TGCGCCAGCAGCTCGAATGAAGGATCTGGGGCCAACGTCCTGACTTTC
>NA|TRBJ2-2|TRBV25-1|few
CASTDRLGENTGELFF
TGTGCCAGTACGGACCGTCTTGGGGAGAACACCGGGGAGCTGTTTTTT
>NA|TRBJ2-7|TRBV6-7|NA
CASTPEPSVNEQYF
TGTGCCAGCACCCCGGAGCCATCAGTAAACGAGCAGTACTTC
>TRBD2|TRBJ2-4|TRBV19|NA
CASSPGLAGGSEKNIQYF
TGTGCCAGTAGTCCAGGACTAGCGGGAGGCTCGGAGAAAAACATTCAGTACTTC
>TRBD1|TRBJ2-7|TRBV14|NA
CASSHLDRVVYEQYF
TGTGCCAGCAGCCATCTGGACAGGGTCGTCTACGAGCAGTACTTC
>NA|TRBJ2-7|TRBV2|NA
CASIGSSYEQYF
TGTGCCAGCATCGGCAGCTCCTACGAGCAGTACTTC
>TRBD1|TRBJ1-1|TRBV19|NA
CASSPSGTENTEAFF
TGTGCCAGTAGCCCTAGCGGGACAGAGAACACTGAAGCTTTCTTT
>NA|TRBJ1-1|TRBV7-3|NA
CASSLTTGNTEAFF
TGTGCCAGCAGCTTAACGACAGGGAACACTGAAGCTTTCTTT
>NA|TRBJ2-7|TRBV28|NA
CASSLIGTFDGRYEQYF
TGTGCCAGCAGTTTAATCGGGACGTTCGACGGAAGGTACGAGCAGTACTTC
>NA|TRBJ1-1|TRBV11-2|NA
CASSHLGGTGGTEAFF
TGTGCCAGCAGCCACCTGGGAGGGACGGGGGGCACTGAAGCTTTCTTT
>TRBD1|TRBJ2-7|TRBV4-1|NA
CASSHGQGVSYEQYF
TGCGCCAGCAGCCACGGACAGGGGGTCAGTTACGAGCAGTACTTC
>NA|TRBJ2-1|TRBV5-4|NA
CASSPPAGTFSYNEQFF
TGTGCCAGCAGCCCCCCTGCGGGGACTTTCTCCTACAATGAGCAGTTCTTC
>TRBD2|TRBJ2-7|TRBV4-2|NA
CASSQDRGGIYEQYF
TGTGCCAGCAGCCAAGATCGGGGGGGAATCTACGAGCAGTACTTC
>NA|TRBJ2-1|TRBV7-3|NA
CASSLTIVGEQFF
TGTGCCAGCAGCTTAACCATAGTCGGTGAGCAGTTCTTC
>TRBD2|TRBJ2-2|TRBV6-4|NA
CARIGLGGHSGRRSGELFF
TGTGCCAGGATCGGGCTCGGGGGCCATAGCGGGAGGAGATCCGGGGAGCTGTTTTTT
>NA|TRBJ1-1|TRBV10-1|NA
CASSKFREIWNTEAFF
TGCGCCAGTAGCAAGTTCAGGGAAATCTGGAACACTGAAGCTTTCTTT
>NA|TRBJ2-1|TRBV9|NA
CASSPRGDLSYNEQFF
TGTGCCAGCAGCCCAAGGGGGGACTTATCGTACAATGAGCAGTTCTTC
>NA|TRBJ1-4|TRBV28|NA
CATRPGPADEKLFF
TGTGCCACACGACCCGGACCGGCGGATGAAAAACTGTTTTTT
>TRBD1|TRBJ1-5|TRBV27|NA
CASSSYRGTGGGSNQPQHF
TGTGCCAGCAGTTCGTACCGGGGTACAGGGGGCGGTAGCAATCAGCCCCAGCATTTT
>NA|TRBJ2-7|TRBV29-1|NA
CSVRKDSYEQYF
TGCAGCGTTCGGAAGGACTCCTACGAGCAGTACTTC
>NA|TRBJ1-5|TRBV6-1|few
CASRLGRDQPQHF
TGTGCCAGCAGGCTTGGGAGAGATCAGCCCCAGCATTTT
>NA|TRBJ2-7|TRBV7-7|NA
CASSLGESYEQYF
TGTGCCAGCAGCTTAGGGGAGTCCTACGAGCAGTACTTC
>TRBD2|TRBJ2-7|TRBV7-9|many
CASSLALGLADSYEQYF
TGTGCCAGCAGCTTAGCCCTCGGACTAGCGGATTCCTACGAGCAGTACTTC
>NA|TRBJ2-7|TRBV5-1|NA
CASSFGSRDGSYEQYF
TGCGCCAGCAGCTTTGGTTCCCGGGACGGATCCTACGAGCAGTACTTC
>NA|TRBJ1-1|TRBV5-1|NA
CASSLSTGHTEAFF
TGCGCCAGCAGCCTTTCCACCGGACACACTGAAGCTTTCTTT
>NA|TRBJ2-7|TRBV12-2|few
CASRLASSGKYEQYF
TGTGCAAGTCGCTTAGCGTCGAGCGGGAAGTACGAGCAGTACTTC
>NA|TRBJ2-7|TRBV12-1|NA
CASSFGAGKYHEQYF
TGTGCCAGCAGCTTTGGGGCAGGGAAGTACCACGAGCAGTACTTC
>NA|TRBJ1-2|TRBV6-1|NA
CASSVSGDYGYTF
TGTGCCAGCAGTGTCTCAGGGGACTATGGCTACACCTTC
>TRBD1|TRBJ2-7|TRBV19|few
CASSIGAGGYEQYF
TGTGCCAGTAGTATCGGGGCAGGGGGCTACGAGCAGTACTTC
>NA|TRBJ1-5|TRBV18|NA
CASSPQGSNQPQHF
TGTGCCAGCTCACCACAGGGCAGCAATCAGCCCCAGCATTTT
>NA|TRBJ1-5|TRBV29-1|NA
CSVRQGPGGPQHF
TGCAGCGTTCGGCAGGGGCCCGGGGGGCCCCAGCATTTT
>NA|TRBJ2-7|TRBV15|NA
CATSSTQGQRRYEQYF
TGTGCCACCAGCAGCACACAGGGACAAAGGCGCTACGAGCAGTACTTC
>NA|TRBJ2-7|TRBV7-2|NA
CASSLRPLGRSPYEQYF
TGTGCCAGCAGCTTACGCCCCCTTGGGCGTTCTCCCTACGAGCAGTACTTC
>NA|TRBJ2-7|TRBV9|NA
CASSKGGVSYEQYF
TGTGCCAGCAGTAAAGGGGGGGTCTCCTACGAGCAGTACTTC
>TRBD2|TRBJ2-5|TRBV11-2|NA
CASSPPGLATQETQYF
TGTGCCAGCAGCCCACCGGGACTAGCGACCCAAGAGACCCAGTACTTC
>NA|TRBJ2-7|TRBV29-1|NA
CSVATRPYEQYF
TGCAGCGTTGCAACTAGGCCCTACGAGCAGTACTTC
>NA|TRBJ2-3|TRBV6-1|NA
CASAKAKSTDTQYF
TGTGCCAGCGCCAAGGCTAAAAGCACAGATACGCAGTATTTT
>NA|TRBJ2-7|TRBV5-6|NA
CASRARGSGYEQYF
TGTGCCAGCAGGGCCCGTGGGAGCGGCTACGAGCAGTACTTC
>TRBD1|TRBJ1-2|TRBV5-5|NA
CASSSGTGGLGYTF
TGTGCCAGCAGCTCCGGGACAGGAGGTCTTGGCTACACCTTC
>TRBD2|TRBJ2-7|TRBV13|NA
CASSPGTSGSPLGEQYF
TGTGCCAGCAGCCCAGGGACTAGCGGGAGCCCCCTTGGAGAGCAGTACTTC